This paragraph covers one T cell receptor (beta chain) sequence. The target antigen is unknown. This specimen comes from a study of shared clonotypes between healthy human individuals. CD8 cells classed as naive were CD45RO-negative and positively selected for CCR7, excluding terminally differentiated effector memory CD45RA+ cells. The donors were adults (healthy and HIV-negative) with no recent acute infections or vaccinations. Execution of the assay was at deep level. Data came from immunoSEQ multiplex PCR; TCRdb stores just in-frame clones and leaves some out. Here the sample spans about 1,800,000 clones, about 95% being singletons. Study-level results: Unshared clonotypes carried lower generation probabilities than those common to all four donors. Generally, naive subsets came out with larger estimated richness than memory subsets.

The receptor was derived from a man between 18 and 35 years old in good health. Sequenced sample: naive CD8+ T cells sorted from blood.

This CDR3 is CASSFVWSDSYEQYF. CDR3 sequence (DNA): TGTGCCAGCAGTTTTGTCTGGTCTGACTCCTACGAGCAGTACTTC. The rearrangement joins TRBV27 to TRBJ2-7, with D uncertain. Germline V CDR1 and CDR2: MNHEY, SMNVEV (reference sequence). The ends were cut back, 3 bases at V and 0 bases at J, with 12 bases in the middle. The CDR3 is 15 amino acids.